This T cell receptor beta chain came from a study of blood T cell repertoires in COVID-19. About the research overall: Both acute and convalescent COVID-19 samples were obtained from the United States, Italy and Spain. T cells, B-cell-depleted T cells, or PBMCs provided the cDNA or gDNA that served as material.

Participant age was roughly 18 to 90 years, and participants resided in 20 to 30 US areas. Donors were grouped by their self-reported clinical history. The CDR3 is 13 residues long. Trimming stripped 8 bases from V and 3 bases from J, with 13 bases between. Per the germline V gene, CDR1 is MGHDK and CDR2 is SYGVNS. TCRdb's copy holds only in-frame clones and misses some; the assay was immunoSEQ multiplex PCR. The sample has about 260,000 clones, around 80% seen once. Sequencing input: PBMCs or T cells enriched from blood (not recorded which). This clonotype was obtained from a man in his thirties or forties with acute COVID-19. The V gene is TRBV25-1, the J gene TRBJ1-1; D is uncertain. CDR3 protein: CASSPRRDTEAFF. In DNA, the CDR3 is TGTGCCAGCTCCCCGAGGCGTGACACTGAAGCTTTCTTT.